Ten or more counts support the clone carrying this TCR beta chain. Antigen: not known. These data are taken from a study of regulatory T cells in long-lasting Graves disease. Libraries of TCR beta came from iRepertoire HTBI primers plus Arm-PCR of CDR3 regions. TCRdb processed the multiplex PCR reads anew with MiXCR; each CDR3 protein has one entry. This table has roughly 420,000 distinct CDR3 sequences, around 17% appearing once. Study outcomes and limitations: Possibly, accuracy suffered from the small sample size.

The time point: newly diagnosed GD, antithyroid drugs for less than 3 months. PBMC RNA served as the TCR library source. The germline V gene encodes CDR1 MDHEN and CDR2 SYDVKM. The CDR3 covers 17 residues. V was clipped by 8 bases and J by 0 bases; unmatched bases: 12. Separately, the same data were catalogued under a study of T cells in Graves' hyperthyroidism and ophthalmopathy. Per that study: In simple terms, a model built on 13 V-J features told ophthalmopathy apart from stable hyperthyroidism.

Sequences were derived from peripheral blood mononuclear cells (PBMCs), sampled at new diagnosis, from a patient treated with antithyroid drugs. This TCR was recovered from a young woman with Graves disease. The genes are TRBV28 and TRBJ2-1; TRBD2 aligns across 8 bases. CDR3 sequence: CASHLRAGDFSYNEQFF. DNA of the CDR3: TGTGCCAGCCATTTACGAGCGGGGGACTTCTCCTACAATGAGCAGTTCTTC.